Listed below are T cell receptor beta chains from one sample, sequenced in a study of shared clonotypes between healthy human individuals. Only in-frame clones appear in the TCRdb table, and some are missing; sequencing was by immunoSEQ multiplex PCR. The profile covers more than 2 million clones, with about 94% appearing a single time and more than 0.1% taken by the ten largest. Material: naive CD4+ T cells sorted from blood. These receptors originate from a man aged 18 to 30 in good health. The CDR3 runs from the conserved cysteine through the conserved F or W. A D gene is named only where the DNA matches it firmly.

J gene	V gene	D gene	CDR3 protein	CDR3 DNA
TRBJ2-1	TRBV5-4	TRBD2	CASSFGGASYNEQFF	TGTGCCAGCAGCTTCGGGGGGGCCTCCTACAATGAGCAGTTCTTC
TRBJ2-5	TRBV4-3	-	CASSRGRAGEGETQYF	TGCGCCAGCAGCCGCGGCCGGGCAGGGGAAGGAGAGACCCAGTACTTC
TRBJ2-3	TRBV2	-	CASSDRGALILDTQYF	TGTGCCAGCAGTGATAGGGGGGCCCTGATTTTAGATACGCAGTATTTT
TRBJ2-3	TRBV28	TRBD2	CASRGGLAGGADTQYF	TGTGCCAGCAGGGGAGGACTAGCGGGGGGAGCGGATACGCAGTATTTT
TRBJ1-1	TRBV2	-	CASTSTLNTEAFF	TGTGCCAGCACTTCGACATTGAACACTGAAGCTTTCTTT
TRBJ2-7	TRBV5-5	-	CASSLAFYSYEQYF	TGTGCCAGCAGCTTAGCATTTTACTCCTACGAGCAGTACTTC
TRBJ2-2	TRBV7-7	TRBD2	CASSSGLAGKTGELFF	TGTGCTAGCAGCTCCGGACTAGCGGGAAAGACCGGGGAGCTGTTTTTT
TRBJ2-1	TRBV7-9	TRBD1	CASSSDRDNYHEQFF	TGTGCCAGCAGCTCGGACAGGGATAATTACCATGAGCAGTTCTTC
TRBJ2-7	TRBV2	-	CASAPGLQTYEQYF	TGTGCCAGTGCCCCGGGACTCCAAACCTACGAGCAGTACTTC
TRBJ1-4	TRBV25-1	-	CASRGGTTTKLFF	TGTGCCAGCAGGGGCGGGACAACCACAAAACTGTTTTTT